Listed below are T cell receptor beta chains from one sample, sequenced in a study of cytomegalovirus exposure and HLA in healthy donors. This table comes from immunoSEQ multiplex PCR, and its TCRdb copy is limited to in-frame clones, with some not included. The sample lists roughly 190,000 clones, approximately 80% occurring once. Material: PBMCs. The receptor source for this set is a woman in her 50s in good health and CMV-seropositive. Each CDR3 is given with its conserved first and last residue. A D gene is named only where the DNA matches it firmly.

d_call cdr3_length j_call v_call cdr3_aa
TRBD1 16 TRBJ1-4 TRBV19 CASSLSAGTGREKLFF
NA 16 TRBJ2-5 TRBV15 CATSRDRALDKDEQYF
TRBD1 15 TRBJ1-1 TRBV7-3 CASSPRDRGSTEAFF
TRBD2 15 TRBJ2-3 TRBV7-9 CASSRTSGGRDTQYF
NA 15 TRBJ1-2 TRBV18 CASSPLDRANYGYTF
NA 14 TRBJ2-1 TRBV9 CASSVTRVGDEQFF
TRBD2 16 TRBJ2-1 TRBV11-2 CASSLASTSGGYEQFF
TRBD1 17 TRBJ2-6 TRBV10-3 CAISDHRGSSGANVLTF
TRBD2 16 TRBJ2-1 TRBV7-3 CASRPTSGGPGNEQFF
NA 14 TRBJ1-1 TRBV19 CASAGWGGETEAFF
NA 16 TRBJ2-2 TRBV10-1 CASSELKHKPTGELFF
TRBD1 15 TRBJ1-2 TRBV12-5 CASGFDRGHNYGYTF
NA 13 TRBJ1-1 TRBV11-3 CASSLTRTAEAFF
NA 17 TRBJ2-5 TRBV1 CTSSQDDGGAEQETQYF
TRBD1 14 TRBJ1-5 TRBV7-8 CASSFDRGAQPQHF
TRBD2 17 TRBJ2-7 TRBV27 CASRERTSGGRRYEQYF
NA 15 TRBJ2-2 TRBV19 CASSPGTTDTGELFF
NA 14 TRBJ1-4 TRBV18 CASSPRGFGEKLFF
NA 15 TRBJ1-5 TRBV18 CASSPPEGGSQPQHF
NA 15 TRBJ1-6 TRBV9 CASSVSGGEGSPLHF
TRBD1 14 TRBJ2-1 TRBV29-1 CSVEGGTGYNEQFF
NA 12 TRBJ2-7 TRBV30 CAWSVLVHEQYF
NA 13 TRBJ1-1 TRBV27 CASSPSGNTEAFF
NA 12 TRBJ2-1 TRBV6-5 CASRTRIGEQFF
NA 12 TRBJ1-1 TRBV29-1 CSVELTGSEAFF
TRBD1 12 TRBJ2-3 TRBV7-3 CASSTRTGAQYF
NA 12 TRBJ1-6 TRBV5-6 CASSPRGSPLHF
NA 15 TRBJ1-2 TRBV6-6 CASSPPIRPSYGYTF
NA 17 TRBJ2-6 TRBV10-1 CASSESRVARWANVLTF
NA 13 TRBJ2-7 TRBV7-2 CASSLASYYEQYF
NA 12 TRBJ2-2 TRBV7-2 CASSLMRKELFF
TRBD2 16 TRBJ2-4 TRBV19 CASTPGGRGGKNIQYF
TRBD1 14 TRBJ1-4 TRBV7-2 CASSMGTVGEKLFF
TRBD1 14 TRBJ1-4 TRBV5-1 CASSAQGAREKLFF